This record concerns one TCR beta chain sequence. The data are from a study of blood T cell repertoires in COVID-19. On the study more broadly: Italy, Spain and the United States were the sources of the convalescent and acute COVID-19 samples. The cDNA or gDNA used as material had been derived from T cells, B-cell-depleted T cells, or PBMCs.

Original processing notes: Amplified reference gene primers provided the basis for estimating nucleated cell counts. TCRdb's table, derived via immunoSEQ multiplex PCR, lists solely in-frame clones and lacks some. The DNA gave D and trimming, while V, J and clone size come from that table. The sample includes roughly 77,000 clones, under 85% of them seen just once. The CDR3 extends over 16 amino acids. Trimming shortened V by 1 base and J by 0 bases, and 13 bases separated the two germline ends. Germline assignment: CDR1 SNHLY and CDR2 FYNNEI. This receptor was taken from a man between 60 and 75 years old with COVID-19, enrolled during active disease. This chain joins TRBV2 and TRBJ2-7, with D maybe TRBD1 (5 bases). Input material: peripheral blood. CDR3: CASSEERGSISYEQYF. The CDR3 coding sequence is TGTGCCAGCAGTGAAGAAAGGGGCTCAATCTCCTACGAGCAGTACTTC.